These 6 T cell receptor beta chains originate from one sample sequenced in a study of T-cell memory formation after mild COVID-19. TCRdb re-called the 5' RACE reads with MiXCR, one entry per CDR3 protein. The table includes 450,000 or so distinct CDR3 sequences, roughly 20% detected once. Sequencing input: PBMCs or a T cell subset sorted from them (not recorded which). The receptors were gathered from an adult woman who had mild COVID-19 (a few samples of this study predate the infection). Cell type and time point are not known.

This clonotype was observed a handful of times. The chain has TRBV9 and TRBJ2-7, with D possibly being TRBD1 (5 bases). The CDR3 contains 13 residues. Trimming pared 1 base from V and 3 bases from J, leaving 8 bases between. Germline V gives CDR1 SGDLS, CDR2 YYNGEE. In nucleotides, the CDR3 is TGTGCCAGCAGCGTATCCACAGGCTACGAGCAGTACTTC. It codes for CASSVSTGYEQYF.

This clonotype was detected a few times. J is TRBJ2-2 and V is TRBV7-6, with 10 bases matching TRBD1. Germline loops: CDR1 SGHVS, CDR2 FNYEAQ. This CDR3 is 16 amino acids long. Losses at the gene ends were 5 bases for V and 7 bases for J; bases not matched to a gene: 10. This chain's CDR3 is CASSPTETGGYGELFF. The CDR3 DNA sequence: TGTGCCAGCAGCCCTACCGAGACAGGGGGCTACGGGGAGCTGTTTTTT.

This rearrangement joins TRBV24-1 to TRBJ2-6; perhaps TRBD1 as D (5 bases). Germline CDR1 and CDR2: KGHDR and SFDVKD. V lost 9 bases and J lost 2, with 10 bases in between. CDR3 length: 14 amino acids. As DNA, the CDR3 is TGTGCCACCGGGGCCGAGGCTGGGGCCAACGTCCTGACTTTC. Translating gives CATGAEAGANVLTF.

The J gene is TRBJ2-7, the V gene TRBV7-9, with D perhaps given as TRBD1 or TRBD2 (6 bases each). The CDR3 covers 13 residues. V was shortened by 8 bases and J by 4 bases, with 15 bases between the two germline ends. CDR1 SEHNR and CDR2 FQNEAQ come from the germline V gene (reference sequence). The CDR3, as DNA: TGTGCCAGCCGGAAGGGGGGCCGGTACGAGCAGTACTTC. Protein: CASRKGGRYEQYF. Full variable domain (outside the CDR3, taken from reference TRBV7-9 and TRBJ2-7): DTGVSQNPRHKITKRGQNVTFRCDPISEHNRLYWYRQTLGQGPEFLTYFQNEAQLEKSRLLSDRFSAERPKGSFSTLEIQRTEQGDSAMYLCASRKGGRYEQYFGPGTRLTVT.

This clonotype was found many times. The CDR3: CASSEAYEQYF. CDR3 nucleotides: TGTGCCAGCAGTGAAGCTTACGAGCAGTACTTC. The chain carries TRBV6-2 or TRBV6-3 and TRBJ2-7; no reliable D call. The germline gives CDR1 MNHEY, CDR2 SVGEGT. The CDR3 length is 11 residues. V was trimmed by 5 bases and J by 4 bases, leaving 6 bases between them.

This clonotype was counted a few times. J is TRBJ1-1 and V is TRBV28; D remains ambiguous. From germline, CDR1 is MDHEN and CDR2 SYDVKM. The CDR3 extends over 15 amino acids. V was cut by 1 base and J by 2 bases, with 11 bases left in between. Here the CDR3 reads CASSLLSDLNTEAFF. CDR3 DNA sequence: TGTGCCAGCAGTTTATTGTCGGATCTAAACACTGAAGCTTTCTTT.